The text below deals with one T cell receptor (beta chain). The antigen is unknown. CD4+ T cells that had been cultured provided DNA sequenced with the Oncomine TCR Beta short-read assay. Each CDR3 protein gets one entry after TCRdb re-called the PCR reads with MiXCR. This table holds about 15,000 distinct CDR3 sequences, around 78% found once. The record originates from a study of vaccination and CD4 T cells after COVID-19. At the level of the study: Every participant was given two doses of BNT162b2 or mRNA-1273 vaccine. Post-vaccine sampling followed dose two by a median around 74 days (range 14 to 241).

This CDR3 is built from 12 residues. With 6 bases removed from V and 6 bases from J, the gap between germline ends came to 11 bases. Germline-derived CDR1 and CDR2 are MNHNS and SASEGT. Indicated treatment: roughly 11-day PBMC culture with coronavirus spike peptide pools or control peptides (ViraFEST assay). The clonotype comes from a human donor who had recovered from COVID-19. Sequencing was done on a sample of CD4+ T cells from blood, cultured in vitro. The genes are TRBV6-1 and TRBJ1-2; D is unresolved. CDR3 protein: CASRTGIDGYTF. CDR3 nucleotides: TGTGCCAGCAGGACCGGTATTGATGGCTACACCTTC.